The 13 T cell receptor beta chains presented below share a single source sample, sequenced in a study of T cell responses to AZD1222 COVID-19 vaccine. Clones were sequenced by immunoSEQ multiplex PCR, and TCRdb holds only the in-frame ones, with some missing. The data show over 65,000 clones, 85% to 90% seen once. This material consisted of peripheral blood, taken on day 0 of AZD1222 vaccination. These receptors were taken from an adult in good health.

V is TRBV3-1 (or the pseudogene TRBV3-2) and J is TRBJ2-5; 10 bases are shared with TRBD1. The CDR3 has 15 amino acids. J lost 5 bases, V lost 4 bases, and 7 bases had no gene match. Germline V lookup: CDR1 LGHDT, CDR2 YNNKEL (reference sequence). The CDR3 nucleotides read TGTGCCAGCAGCCCGCGACAGGGGGCTCGTGAGACCCAGTACTTC. Translated, it gives CASSPRQGARETQYF.

The chain uses TRBV10-3 and TRBJ1-2, with D unclear. The V end was cut by 4 bases, the J end by 4 bases, with 10 bases between. The CDR3 is 13 amino acids. Germline values: CDR1 ENHRY, CDR2 SYGVKD. Here the CDR3 reads CAISAGVGYGYTF. CDR3 bases: TGTGCCATCAGTGCTGGGGTAGGCTATGGCTACACCTTC.

The chain couples TRBV5-1 to TRBJ1-4; D ambiguous. The CDR3 spans 15 residues. Between the trimmed V and J ends, which lost 4 bases and 4 bases, there was a span of 14 bases. Looked up from germline, CDR1 is SGHRS and CDR2 is YFSETQ. CDR3 coding DNA: TGCGCCAGCAGCCCCTACGGAGGAAATAATGAAAAACTGTTTTTT. Translation gives CASSPYGGNNEKLFF.

The chain has TRBV18 and TRBJ2-7; unclear D gene. V lost 3 bases, J lost 3 bases, and 9 bases lay in between. The CDR3 totals 13 residues. Germline V lookup: CDR1 KGHSH, CDR2 LQKENI. The CDR3 nucleotides are TGTGCCAGCTCACCTTCGGCCTACTACGAGCAGTACTTC. This gives the protein CASSPSAYYEQYF.

DNA of the CDR3: TGTGCCAGCCGCCAAGGGGGAGAGAGGGTTAACTATGGCTACACCTTC. Translation gives CASRQGGERVNYGYTF. This sequence joins TRBV2 and TRBJ1-2; D perhaps matches TRBD1 (6 bases). CDR3 length equals 16 residues. V was shortened by 8 bases and J by 1 base, with 20 bases between the two germline ends. Per the germline V gene, CDR1 is SNHLY and CDR2 is FYNNEI.

The V call is TRBV6-4, the J call TRBJ2-6, with TRBD1 matching 7 bases. The V and J ends lost 5 bases and 1 base, in that order; junction bases with no gene match: 2. This CDR3 spans 15 amino acids. Germline V gene data show CDR1 as MRHNA and CDR2 as SNTAGT. CDR3 amino acids: CASSQQGSGANVLTF. The CDR3 region has the DNA TGTGCCAGCAGTCAACAGGGGTCTGGGGCCAACGTCCTGACTTTC.

V and J are TRBV5-1 and TRBJ2-5; either TRBD1 or TRBD2 may fit D (5 bases each). Germline-derived CDR1 and CDR2 are SGHRS and YFSETQ. V was clipped by 0 bases and J by 2 bases, with 14 bases between them. This CDR3 contains 16 residues. CDR3 DNA sequence: TGCGCCAGCAGCTTGGATGGGCAGGGAGTGCAAGAGACCCAGTACTTC. Residues: CASSLDGQGVQETQYF.

In its sample, this clone was seen once. The chain combines TRBV4-3 with TRBJ1-3; no definite D call. Between the trimmed V and J ends, which lost 0 bases and 0 bases, there was a span of 15 bases. The CDR3 has 18 residues. Germline V gene lookup returns CDR1 LGHNA and CDR2 YSLEER. The CDR3 sequence: CASSQERFVEGSGNTIYF. The CDR3 DNA reads as TGCGCCAGCAGCCAAGAACGGTTCGTTGAGGGCTCTGGAAACACCATATATTTT.

This rearrangement joins TRBV9 to TRBJ1-2, with D uncertain. Germline lookup yields CDR1 SGDLS and CDR2 YYNGEE. V was clipped by 1 base and J by 7 bases, with 8 bases between them. The CDR3 totals 12 residues. The CDR3 DNA sequence: TGTGCCAGCAGCGTAAGAGGTAGTGGCTACACCTTC. Protein product: CASSVRGSGYTF.

V and J are TRBV12-5 and TRBJ1-5; 9 nucleotides agree with TRBD1. Germline CDR1 reads LGHNT; CDR2 reads FRNRAP. With V trimmed by 1 base and J by 3 bases, 4 bases remained unmatched. This CDR3 is built from 16 residues. CDR3 DNA sequence: TGTGCTAGTGGTTTGGGGACAGGGGCCTACAATCAGCCCCAGCATTTT. Its translation: CASGLGTGAYNQPQHF.

The chain uses TRBV6-5 and TRBJ1-1; D is unresolved. This CDR3 is 13 amino acids long. Trimming shortened V by 0 bases and J by 6 bases, and 8 bases separated the two germline ends. Per the germline V gene, CDR1 is MNHEY and CDR2 is SVGAGI. The CDR3: CASSYSSGSEAFF. The CDR3 DNA reads as TGTGCCAGCAGTTACTCATCGGGCTCTGAAGCTTTCTTT.

The chain links TRBV7-3 to TRBJ1-3; 7 bases are shared with TRBD1. Looked up from germline, CDR1 is SGHTA and CDR2 is FQGTGA. Trimming cost V 10 bases and J 4 bases; bases outside gene matches: 7. CDR3 length: 13 amino acids. CDR3 nucleotide sequence: TGTGCCACTTCGACAGGGTACGGAAACACCATATATTTT. The encoded protein is CATSTGYGNTIYF.

This chain links TRBV18 with TRBJ1-1, with a possible D match to TRBD1 (5 bases). Trimming removed 3 bases from V and 1 base from J, with 9 bases in between. CDR1 and CDR2 from the germline V gene are KGHSH and LQKENI. This CDR3 is 14 amino acids long. The chain's CDR3 is CASSPGTRNTEAFF. The CDR3 DNA reads TGTGCCAGCTCACCTGGGACCAGGAACACTGAAGCTTTCTTT.